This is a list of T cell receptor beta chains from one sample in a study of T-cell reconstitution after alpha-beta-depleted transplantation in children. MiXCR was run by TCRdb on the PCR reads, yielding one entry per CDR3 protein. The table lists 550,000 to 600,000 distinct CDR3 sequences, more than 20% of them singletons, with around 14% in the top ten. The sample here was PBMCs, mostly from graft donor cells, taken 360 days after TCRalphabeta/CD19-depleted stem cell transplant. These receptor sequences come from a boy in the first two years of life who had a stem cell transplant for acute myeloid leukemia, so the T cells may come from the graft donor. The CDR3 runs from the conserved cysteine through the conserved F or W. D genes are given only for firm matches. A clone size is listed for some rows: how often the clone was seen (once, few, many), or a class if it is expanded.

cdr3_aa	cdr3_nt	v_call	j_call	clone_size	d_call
CASTLGGTRPNQPQHF	TGTGCCAGCACCCTGGGGGGGACGAGGCCCAATCAGCCCCAGCATTTT	TRBV6-1	TRBJ1-5	NA	NA
CASSLALATDEQFF	TGTGCCAGCAGCTTAGCGCTGGCTACAGATGAGCAGTTCTTC	TRBV11-1	TRBJ2-1	NA	NA
CASSLMPLAGQETQYF	TGTGCCAGCAGCTTAATGCCCCTAGCGGGCCAAGAGACCCAGTACTTC	TRBV7-2	TRBJ2-5	NA	TRBD2
CAIRSDRNQETQYF	TGTGCCATCAGATCGGACAGGAACCAAGAGACCCAGTACTTC	TRBV10-3	TRBJ2-5	NA	TRBD1
CSAGDTGQEKLFF	TGCAGTGCTGGGGACACAGGACAGGAAAAACTGTTTTTT	TRBV20-1	TRBJ1-4	many	NA
CAISVTATGELFF	TGTGCCATCAGTGTCACAGCCACCGGGGAGCTGTTTTTT	TRBV10-3	TRBJ2-2	few	NA
CASSYAMEGVYTQYF	TGTGCCAGCAGTTACGCCATGGAGGGGGTATATACGCAGTATTTT	TRBV6-5	TRBJ2-3	NA	NA
CSARKVFRNTEAFF	TGCAGTGCTCGGAAAGTCTTCCGGAACACTGAAGCTTTCTTT	TRBV20-1	TRBJ1-1	NA	NA
CASSLEGIDRGIYEQYF	TGTGCCAGCAGCTTAGAAGGGATAGACAGGGGGATCTACGAGCAGTACTTC	TRBV11-2	TRBJ2-7	many	TRBD1
CSARDLLGESYNEQFF	TGCAGTGCTAGAGATCTCCTAGGCGAGTCCTACAATGAGCAGTTCTTC	TRBV20-1	TRBJ2-1	NA	NA
CSARNSGGKETQYF	TGCAGTGCTAGAAATAGCGGGGGGAAAGAGACCCAGTACTTC	TRBV20-1	TRBJ2-5	NA	TRBD2
CASSFGLGDQETQYF	TGCGCCAGCAGCTTTGGTTTAGGTGACCAAGAGACCCAGTACTTC	TRBV5-1	TRBJ2-5	few	NA
CASSFWQGEKLFF	TGTGCCAGCAGCTTCTGGCAGGGAGAAAAACTGTTTTTT	TRBV7-2	TRBJ1-4	NA	NA
CASNPSGQGVETQYF	TGTGCCAGCAACCCTTCGGGACAGGGGGTTGAGACCCAGTACTTC	TRBV12-3/TRBV12-4	TRBJ2-5	NA	TRBD1
CASSGTGRNEQFF	TGTGCCAGCAGCGGGACAGGGCGCAATGAGCAGTTCTTC	TRBV12-3/TRBV12-4	TRBJ2-1	NA	TRBD1
CASSQDRGGRENTF	TGTGCCAGCAGCCAAGATCGCGGAGGAAGGGAAAACACCTTC	TRBV3-1	TRBJ1-2	few	NA
CASRGQWREQYF	TGTGCCAGCAGGGGACAGTGGAGGGAGCAGTACTTC	TRBV2	TRBJ2-7	many	TRBD1
CASSRITGTNQPQHF	TGCGCCAGCAGCCGCATCACAGGGACCAATCAGCCCCAGCATTTT	TRBV4-3	TRBJ1-5	few	NA
CASSYGRSSGNTIYF	TGTGCCAGCAGTTACGGACGGAGCTCTGGAAACACCATATATTTT	TRBV6-5	TRBJ1-3	NA	NA
CASSLLVGRYNEQFF	TGTGCCAGCAGCCTGCTAGTTGGACGGTACAATGAGCAGTTCTTC	TRBV7-9	TRBJ2-1	few	NA
CASSLDSSGGTREQYF	TGTGCCAGCAGCCTCGATTCTAGCGGGGGCACGAGGGAGCAGTACTTC	TRBV27	TRBJ2-7	NA	TRBD2
CASSLVGTGLLEQYF	TGCGCCAGCAGCTTGGTGGGGACAGGGCTATTGGAGCAGTACTTC	TRBV5-1	TRBJ2-7	NA	TRBD1
CASSLGGGSSYYEQFF	TGCGCCAGCAGCTTGGGGGGGGGCAGCAGCTACTATGAGCAGTTCTTC	TRBV5-1	TRBJ2-1	NA	NA
CASSTTGILRRRQYF	TGTGCCAGCAGCACAACAGGGATCCTACGGCGACGGCAGTACTTC	TRBV12-3/TRBV12-4	TRBJ2-7	many	NA
CASSLVSSFTTDTQYF	TGTGCCAGCAGCTTAGTGTCTAGCTTTACCACAGATACGCAGTATTTT	TRBV7-2	TRBJ2-3	few	NA
CASSLYGSQAPYEQYF	TGTGCCAGCAGCTTATACGGGAGCCAGGCGCCCTACGAGCAGTACTTC	TRBV7-2	TRBJ2-7	once	NA